This TCR beta chain was sequenced during a study of synovial regulatory T cells in juvenile arthritis. Study-level information: Treatments: a few naive, several methotrexate, one methotrexate plus infliximab, one unknown.

Study-level points and caveats: Synovial Treg CDR3 sequences overlapped more with iaTregs than other circulating Tregs.

The approximately eleven donors had active juvenile idiopathic arthritis, with 3 polyarticular and 8 oligoarticular cases. Patients had median age roughly 12 years, range 2.4-22.9. Repertoires were generated with immunoSEQ multiplex PCR, while TCRdb's copy carries only in-frame clones and drops some. Its table records roughly 9,900 clones. As for this clone: What it binds is not known.

This CDR3 has 16 residues. There is no recorded DNA. The germline V gene has CDR1 SGHDN and CDR2 FVKESK. The receptor's source is a donor aged 2-35 years with juvenile idiopathic arthritis. The chain uses TRBV14 and TRBJ2-1; TCRdb names TRBD1, which stays unverified in the absence of DNA. The sequencing sample was made of Treg cells from blood. Subset in this sample: remaining (HLA-DR-negative) circulating blood Treg cells. The CDR3 region is CASSQEGQVSYNEQFF.